A single sample is the source of the 20 T cell receptor beta chains below, sequenced in a study of response to subunit inactivated influenza vaccine. TCRdb called the RT-PCR reads again in MiXCR, with one record for every CDR3 protein. Among roughly 190,000 distinct CDR3 sequences listed, about an eighth were seen once. The starting material was CD8+ T cells sorted from PBMCs, obtained 5 days after vaccination. All receptors derive from a man between 50 and 59 years old who received an inactivated influenza vaccine.

The chain links TRBV21-1 to TRBJ2-2; the table names TRBD1, a call not compared with the DNA. TRBV21-1 is a listed pseudogene. The CDR3 is made up of 17 amino acids. CDR3: CASSSREGGPNTGELFF. For the CDR3, the DNA is TGTGCCAGCAGCAGCCGGGAAGGCGGTCCGAACACCGGGGAGCTGTTTTTT.

This clonotype has a count of ten or more. The J gene is TRBJ2-7, the V gene TRBV20-1; 7 nucleotides agree with TRBD1. This CDR3 comprises 13 residues. V lost 6 bases, J lost 7 bases, and 12 bases stayed unmatched. In germline, CDR1 is DFQATT, CDR2 SNEGSKA (reference sequence). The CDR3 bases are TGCAGTGCCCGAGACAGGGTCGGTCATGAGCAGTACTTC. Translating it yields CSARDRVGHEQYF.

The V call is TRBV28, the J call TRBJ2-5, with D perhaps matching TRBD2 (5 bases). The CDR3 is made up of 13 amino acids. Germline V CDR1 and CDR2: MDHEN, SYDVKM. The ends were cut back, 6 bases at V and 3 bases at J, with 11 bases in the middle. The CDR3: CASSYREKETQYF. The CDR3, as DNA: TGTGCCAGCAGCTACCGGGAAAAAGAGACCCAGTACTTC. Based on the CDR3 plus reference TRBV28 and TRBJ2-5, the full variable domain is DVKVTQSSRYLVKRTGEKVFLECVQDMDHENMFWYRQDPGLGLRLIYFSYDVKMKEKGDIPEGYSVSREKKERFSLILESASTNQTSMYLCASSYREKETQYFGPGTRLLVL.

This clonotype occurred a few times. The genes are TRBV5-1 and TRBJ2-7; 8 bases align to TRBD1. The CDR3 extends over 15 amino acids. Germline V gene sequence: CDR1 SGHRS, CDR2 YFSETQ. After removal of 4 bases from V and 2 bases from J, the junction contained 8 bases not matched to a gene. The DNA for the CDR3 is TGCGCCAGCAGCGGATGGACAGGGCGCACCTACGAGCAGTACTTC. Encoded protein: CASSGWTGRTYEQYF.

This clonotype occurred many times. The chain carries TRBV11-2 and TRBJ2-5; D possibly matches TRBD1 or TRBD2 (5 bases each). Trimming shortened V by 5 bases and J by 2 bases, and 12 bases separated the two germline ends. CDR3 size: 14 residues. The germline V gene has CDR1 SGHAT and CDR2 FQNNGV. CDR3 in DNA: TGTGCCAGCAGCGCCTGGGACGGACAAGAGACCCAGTACTTC. This encodes CASSAWDGQETQYF. The full variable domain, its missing parts supplied by reference TRBV11-2 and TRBJ2-5, is EAGVAQSPRYKIIEKRQSVAFWCNPISGHATLYWYQQILGQGPKLLIQFQNNGVVDDSQLPKDRFSAERLKGVDSTLKIQPAKLEDSAVYLCASSAWDGQETQYFGPGTRLLVL.

This clonotype was counted a few times. The genes are TRBV6-2 or TRBV6-3 and TRBJ2-3, with TRBD2 matching 12 bases. The CDR3 contains 16 residues. Germline V gene lookup returns CDR1 MNHEY and CDR2 SVGEGT. V dropped 2 bases and J dropped 5; count of bases not matched to a gene: 5. The CDR3 coding sequence is TGTGCCAGCAGTTACGCTAGCGGGAGGGCCGGAGATACGCAGTATTTT. As protein: CASSYASGRAGDTQYF.

The chain carries TRBV29-1 and TRBJ1-1; D might be TRBD1 (5 bases). From germline, CDR1 is SQVTM and CDR2 ANQGSEA. The CDR3 consists of 13 residues. V lost 5 bases and J 1 base, leaving 11 bases between the germline ends. CDR3 residues: CSVSRGGNTEAFF. Here the CDR3 DNA reads TGCAGCGTTTCCCGGGGGGGGAACACTGAAGCTTTCTTT.

The gene calls are TRBV11-1 and TRBJ2-3; 15 bases align to TRBD2. The CDR3 consists of 19 residues. Germline CDR1 and CDR2: SGHAT and FQDESV (reference sequence). V lost 1 base and J lost 2; bases outside the gene matches: 7. The CDR3 coding sequence is TGTGCCAGCAGCTTAGAAGGACTAGCGGGGGGGCCTCCCACAGATACGCAGTATTTT. Protein product: CASSLEGLAGGPPTDTQYF.

This clonotype was counted only a few times. The V call is TRBV5-1, the J call TRBJ2-7; TRBD1 might be the D (6 bases). The V end was cut by 0 bases, the J end by 2 bases, with 9 bases between. From germline, CDR1 is SGHRS and CDR2 YFSETQ. The CDR3 spans 14 residues. In nucleotides, the CDR3 is TGCGCCAGCAGCTTGGCCCCAGGGGCCTACGAGCAGTACTTC. This encodes CASSLAPGAYEQYF.

This clonotype appeared many times. The chain combines TRBV28 with TRBJ2-1, with 9 bases fitting TRBD2. CDR3 length: 16 residues. CDR1 and CDR2 (germline): MDHEN, SYDVKM. V gave up 7 bases and J gave up 10 bases; unmatched junction bases: 17. The CDR3 nucleotides read TGTGCCAGCACCGTCACAGGCGGGAGGGCCCTATGGGAGCAGTTCTTC. Translation: CASTVTGGRALWEQFF.

About this clonotype: A much larger clone differs from this one at a single base, so this may be a read error. The chain recombines TRBV7-2 with TRBJ2-5, with D unresolved. Trimming removed 1 base at V and 8 bases at J, with 17 bases between. CDR3 length equals 15 residues. In germline, CDR1 is SGHTA, CDR2 FQGNSA. CDR3: CASSLEGGDGGTQYF. The CDR3 DNA is TGTGCCAGCAGCTTAGAGGGTGGCGATGGTGGTACCCAGTACTTC. Full variable domain (remainder filled in from reference TRBV7-2 and TRBJ2-5): GAGVSQSPSNKVTEKGKDVELRCDPISGHTALYWYRQSLGQGLEFLIYFQGNSAPDKSGLPSDRFSAERTGGSVSTLTIQRTQQEDSAVYLCASSLEGGDGGTQYFGPGTRLLVL.

The chain couples TRBV12-3 or TRBV12-4 to TRBJ1-2; D unresolved. This CDR3 is built from 13 residues. V gave up 6 bases and J gave up 4 bases, with 12 bases separating them. CDR3 nucleotides: TGTGCCAGCAGAACCCACGGGTCCTATGGCTACACCTTC. Its translation is CASRTHGSYGYTF.

In its sample, this clonotype was seen a few times. The chain couples TRBV15 to TRBJ2-1; maybe TRBD1 (6 bases). Germline CDR1 LNHNV, CDR2 YYDKDF (reference sequence). This CDR3 has 16 residues. Deletions cut 3 bases from V and 2 bases from J, with 14 bases between. This CDR3 reads CATSSMGADPYNEQFF. The CDR3 nucleotides read TGTGCCACCAGCAGTATGGGGGCAGACCCCTACAATGAGCAGTTCTTC.

The chain is built from TRBV4-2 and TRBJ2-7; a possible D gene is TRBD1 (5 bases). Deletions cut 3 bases from V and 9 bases from J, with 24 bases between. The CDR3 extends over 16 amino acids. Germline values: CDR1 LGHNA, CDR2 YNFKEQ. DNA for the CDR3: TGTGCCAGCAGCCAGTGGGGCTCCGCGGCACAAGGGGCGCAGTACTTC. Translating it yields CASSQWGSAAQGAQYF.

This clonotype showed up just a few times. In nucleotides, the CDR3 is TGTGCCAGCAGTTTCTTAGGCCGGAATAGCAATCAGCCCCAGCATTTT. Translated, it gives CASSFLGRNSNQPQHF. The chain couples TRBV27 to TRBJ1-5; D not certain. Trimming removed 3 bases from V and 0 bases from J, with 12 bases in between. This CDR3 spans 16 amino acids. The germline V gene encodes CDR1 MNHEY and CDR2 SMNVEV (reference sequence).

This clonotype was observed a few times. This chain links TRBV4-1 with TRBJ2-7; TRBD2 matches at 9 bases. J lost 5 bases, V lost 3 bases, and 8 bases had no gene match. The CDR3 contains 15 residues. CDR1 and CDR2 from the germline V gene are MGHRA and YSYEKL. DNA for the CDR3: TGCGCCAGCAGCCAGAGGGCGGGAGGGCCGGACGAGCAGTACTTC. Protein: CASSQRAGGPDEQYF.

In this sample, this clonotype turned up once. The chain carries TRBV20-1 and TRBJ2-3, with TRBD2 identical over 8 bases. From germline, CDR1 is DFQATT and CDR2 SNEGSKA (reference sequence). Trimming removed 0 bases from V and 4 bases from J; junction bases left unmatched: 9. The CDR3 sequence is 16 residues long. This CDR3 reads CSARDFRLAWADTQYF. The DNA of the CDR3 is TGCAGTGCTAGAGATTTCCGACTAGCGTGGGCAGATACGCAGTATTTT.

The chain is built from TRBV3-1 and TRBJ1-2, with TRBD1 identical over 9 bases. The V gene's germline CDR1 is LGHDT and CDR2 YNNKEL (reference sequence). Trimming cost V 6 bases and J 6 bases; bases outside gene matches: 8. This CDR3 is built from 14 residues. CDR3 protein: CASRATGGAHGYTF. DNA of the CDR3: TGTGCCAGCAGAGCCACAGGGGGCGCTCATGGCTACACCTTC.

The table lists this clonotype with many counts. The chain carries TRBV5-1 and TRBJ2-2; the D is unclear. The V and J ends lost 0 bases and 1 base respectively, with 19 bases between them. Germline CDR1 and CDR2: SGHRS and YFSETQ. The CDR3 runs 19 residues. This CDR3 reads CASSLAALGSTRNTGELFF. The DNA for the CDR3 is TGCGCCAGCAGCTTGGCCGCTTTAGGTTCGACCAGGAACACCGGGGAGCTGTTTTTT.

This chain joins TRBV28 and TRBJ2-1; 10 bases line up with TRBD2. The germline gives CDR1 MDHEN, CDR2 SYDVKM. With V trimmed by 8 bases and J by 3 bases, 1 base remained unmatched. The CDR3 covers 13 residues. CDR3 protein: CASRLAGYNEQFF. Here the CDR3 DNA reads TGTGCCAGCCGACTAGCGGGCTACAATGAGCAGTTCTTC.